This T cell receptor beta chain was captured by sequencing in a study of shared clonotypes between healthy human individuals. In replicate PCRs of sorted subsets, around 0.2 ug DNA, tens of thousands of T cell genomes, was used. Assay used: immunoSEQ multiplex PCR; TCRdb lists only in-frame clones, some missing. The repertoire consists of under 1 million clones, with just over 95% occurring once and the leading ten covering less than 0.25%. In the naive CD8 group, cells lacked CD45RO and were positively selected for CCR7, so terminally differentiated effector memory CD45RA+ cells were left out. Germline V gives CDR1 MNHEY, CDR2 SMNVEV (reference sequence). V lost 0 bases and J lost 0, with 9 bases in between. This CDR3 region has 15 residues.

The sequencing sample was made of naive CD8+ T cells sorted from blood. The chain has TRBV27 and TRBJ2-7, with D possibly TRBD2 on 5 matching bases. This clonotype was sampled from a man under 40 in good health. CDR3 DNA: TGTGCCAGCAGTTTATCAGCGGAGAGCTCCTACGAGCAGTACTTC. Protein sequence: CASSLSAESSYEQYF.